Below, 8 T cell receptor beta chains from the same sample are listed, as sequenced in a study of T cells of healthy individuals. One entry per CDR3 protein results from TCRdb running MiXCR on the 5' RACE reads. The repertoire holds about 57,000 distinct CDR3 sequences, 15% to 20% seen once, with approximately 4.6% in the top ten. Source of these receptors: a human donor in good health.

This clonotype was counted between two and nine times. The V gene is TRBV2, the J gene TRBJ1-1; the match to TRBD1 covers 10 bases. Germline CDR1 is SNHLY and CDR2 is FYNNEI. The CDR3 consists of 17 residues. The trim removed 6 bases at V and 5 bases at J, leaving 15 bases unmatched. CDR3 DNA sequence: TGTGCCAGCAGGGGGTTGACAGGGGGCACGGGAGGGACTGAAGCTTTCTTT. Translating it yields CASRGLTGGTGGTEAFF.

This chain uses TRBV5-6 with TRBJ1-5; D possibly corresponds to TRBD1 (5 bases). This CDR3 contains 17 residues. V lost 3 bases, J lost 6 bases, and 22 bases lay in between. Germline assignment: CDR1 SGHDT and CDR2 YYEEEE. The CDR3 region is CASSSFGDGGIFQPQHF. CDR3 nucleotide sequence: TGTGCCAGCAGCTCCTTTGGAGACGGGGGTATTTTTCAGCCCCAGCATTTT.

This clonotype was recorded a few times. This rearrangement joins TRBV5-6 to TRBJ2-5; 8 bases line up with TRBD1. The CDR3 is 13 residues long. The V gene's germline CDR1 is SGHDT and CDR2 YYEEEE. The V gene end was trimmed by 4 bases and the J gene end by 4 bases; junction bases not matched to a gene: 3. The CDR3 DNA reads TGTGCCAGCAGCAGACAGGGGAGAGAGACCCAGTACTTC. Translated, it gives CASSRQGRETQYF.

This sequence joins TRBV15 and TRBJ2-7; D is undetermined. CDR1 and CDR2 (germline): LNHNV, YYDKDF (reference sequence). Deletions cut 0 bases from V and 4 bases from J, with 7 bases between. This CDR3 comprises 13 residues. The CDR3 nucleotides read TGTGCCACCAGCAGAGATTCTGGATACGAGCAGTACTTC. Its translation is CATSRDSGYEQYF.

The gene calls are TRBV2 and TRBJ2-2, with TRBD2 matching over 9 bases. CDR1 SNHLY and CDR2 FYNNEI come from the germline V gene. V dropped 2 bases and J dropped 4; count of bases not matched to a gene: 2. This CDR3 region has 15 residues. The CDR3 reads CASSELRGGTGELFF. CDR3 sequence (DNA): TGTGCCAGCAGTGAATTGCGGGGGGGCACCGGGGAGCTGTTTTTT.

This clonotype turned up a few times. This chain joins TRBV2 and TRBJ2-2, with 7 bases matching TRBD2. CDR1 SNHLY and CDR2 FYNNEI come from the germline V gene. The length of the CDR3 is 16 residues. V trimming: 6 bases; J trimming: 1 base; junction bases outside the gene matches: 8. Here the CDR3 reads CASSDPSGVNTGELFF. The CDR3 DNA reads TGTGCCAGCAGCGACCCTAGCGGAGTGAACACCGGGGAGCTGTTTTTT. Variable domain in full (rest from reference TRBV2 and TRBJ2-2): EPEVTQTPSHQVTQMGQEVILRCVPISNHLYFYWYRQILGQKVEFLVSFYNNEISEKSEIFDDQFSVERPDGSNFTLKIRSTKLEDSAMYFCASSDPSGVNTGELFFGEGSRLTVL.

This clonotype has a count of ten or more. J is TRBJ1-1 and V is TRBV12-3 or TRBV12-4; D is uncertain. This CDR3 is 13 amino acids long. Trimming took 7 bases from V and 0 from J, leaving 9 bases between them. The CDR3 here is CASTRHMNTEAFF. The DNA of the CDR3 is TGTGCCAGCACCCGACATATGAACACTGAAGCTTTCTTT.

CDR3 sequence (DNA): TGTGCCAGCAGCTTTTCCGGGACGATACAAGAGACCCAGTACTTC. Protein product: CASSFSGTIQETQYF. The rearrangement joins TRBV7-3 to TRBJ2-5; either TRBD1 or TRBD2 may fit D (5 bases each). Germline CDR1 reads SGHTA; CDR2 reads FQGTGA. This CDR3 has 15 residues. Between the trimmed V and J ends, which lost 3 bases and 2 bases, there was a span of 13 bases.